Included here is one T cell receptor beta chain sequence, with context. This record belongs to a study of blood T cell repertoires in COVID-19. Study at large: Whether acute or convalescent, the COVID-19 samples came from the United States, Italy and Spain. In each case, the material was cDNA or gDNA derived from T cells, B-cell-depleted T cells, or PBMCs.

This CDR3 contains 11 residues. Trimming left V 6 bases short and J 0 bases short, with 2 bases between. CDR1 ENHRY and CDR2 SYGVKD come from the germline V gene. Study processing details: Cell counts per sample came from amplifying reference gene primers. Some clones are missing from TCRdb's copy, which holds only in-frame ones; the method was immunoSEQ multiplex PCR. The V and J calls and clone size are taken from that table; D and trimming were inferred from the DNA. Of tens of thousands of clones detected, over 80% appear once; the ten largest clones hold roughly 1.5%. This receptor was taken from a man between 50 and 59 years old with acute or convalescent COVID-19. What was sequenced was peripheral blood. The chain joins TRBV10-3 to TRBJ1-2; D ambiguous. DNA for the CDR3: TGTGCCATCAGCACTAACTATGGCTACACCTTC. Translation: CAISTNYGYTF.